This T cell receptor beta chain was identified in a study of control samples from healthy donors and cancer patients. Data came from immunoSEQ multiplex PCR; TCRdb stores just in-frame clones and leaves some out. The profile shows over 85,000 clones, more than 80% of them singletons. V shed 5 bases and J shed 3 bases, with 13 bases lying between them. Germline assignment: CDR1 SGHNT and CDR2 YENEEA. CDR3 length: 15 residues. The specimen sequenced was blood. V is TRBV11-3 and J is TRBJ2-2, with D possibly being TRBD2 (6 bases). The clonotype was recovered from a woman in her twenties or thirties in good health. The CDR3 region is CASSLRWRDTGELFF. CDR3 coding DNA: TGTGCCAGCAGCCTTAGGTGGAGGGACACCGGGGAGCTGTTTTTT.